The following is a T cell receptor (beta chain) sequence with its context. The specificity of this receptor is unknown. Base qualities are not provided; no much larger clone lies one nucleotide away. The record originates from a study of OX40 agonist ivuxolimab in advanced cancers. Background for the entire study: Ivuxolimab was an agonistic, fully human IgG2 monoclonal antibody directed against OX40 (CD134), a costimulatory receptor. Peripheral TCRbeta sequencing was intended to test whether TCR sequence diversity was altered and clonal T-cell expansion was caused by ivuxolimab. Partial responses occurred in three dose-escalation patients: two with cutaneous melanoma and one with hepatocellular carcinoma. Intravenous ivuxolimab was administered to patients every 2 weeks at six dose levels: 0.01, 0.1, 0.3, 1.5, 3 and 10 mg/kg. Of the approximately 50 patients in dose escalation, 19 had hepatocellular carcinoma, roughly 15 had melanoma, 9 had renal cell carcinoma and 9 had head and neck cancer. The dose-escalation cohort was roughly 83% male with a mean age of about 60 years, ranging from roughly 20 to 80. The paper covers the monotherapy dose-escalation part of the phase I ivuxolimab trial, which included N ≈ 50 patients. Patients were allowed to have had prior anti-PD-1, anti-PD-L1 or anti-CTLA-4 therapy, and approximately 40% of the dose-escalation patients had previously received checkpoint inhibitors. Beyond this particular receptor, the publication reports: After ivuxolimab, expanded clones were on average more numerous among CD8+ T cells than among CD4+ T cells. The antigen specificity of the peripheral T cells that underwent clonal expansion was not determined. In partial responders in the 0.1-3.0 mg/kg groups, normalized peripheral clonal expansion was found to be among the lowest, especially among CD8+ T cells. At doses from 0.1 to 3.0 mg/kg, clonal expansion was seen in both CD4+ and CD8+ blood T cells between baseline and week 6. Low levels of normalized T-cell clonal expansion were also seen in some patients who did not respond.

For sequencing of the TCRbeta CDR3 region, genomic DNA was extracted from the sorted cells. The immunoSEQ Assay was used to sequence the TCRbeta CDR3 regions. TCRdb mirrors the immuneACCESS table, restricted to in-frame sequences. Some clones are absent from its copies; in checked studies, under half trace to an unresolved V gene, and the reason for the others is unknown. Within this sample are about 46,000 clones, with about 91% of them counted one time only. The top ten hold 4.9% of the sample. The trial excluded patients who had a history of autoimmune disease or who were on systemic immunosuppression. Peripheral blood for TCR sequencing was collected from all dose cohorts at baseline, on cycle 4 day 1, and on cycle 7 day 1. The samples were drawn from a first-in-human, open-label, multicenter phase I dose-escalation trial of ivuxolimab. Adults with locally advanced or metastatic melanoma, renal cell, hepatocellular, or head and neck squamous cell carcinoma were enrolled in the trial. CD4+ and CD8+ T cells were sorted separately from peripheral blood before TCR sequencing.

This clonotype originated in an adult with an advanced solid tumor such as melanoma, head and neck, liver or kidney cancer. Specimen: CD4+ or CD8+ T cells sorted from blood, collected in a trial of the OX40 agonist ivuxolimab.

The sequence in DNA is TGTGCCAGCAGCTGCCCGGACAGGGGTTCCCTCTACGAGCAGTACGTC. It specifies CASSCPDRGSLYEQYV. The rearranged segments are TRBV5-6 and TRBJ2-7, and TRBD1 aligns with 9 junction nucleotides. From the germline V gene, CDR1 is SGHDT and CDR2 is YYEEEE. After removal of 3 bases from V and 3 bases from J, the junction retains 10 bases not matched to a gene. Reading from cysteine to valine, the CDR3 counts 16 amino acids. The CDR3 DNA has 48 bases and is translated from base 1.